Presented here are 9 T cell receptor beta chains from one specimen sequenced in a study of blood T cells in healthy people across ages. A second PCR of about 7 to 11 cycles used a sample-barcoded 5' primer and a J-beta primer mix. MiXCR was run by TCRdb on the 5' RACE reads, yielding one entry per CDR3 protein. The profile shows roughly 1.6 million distinct CDR3 sequences, about 35% of them singletons. The sequenced sample was blood. Source of these receptors: a woman aged 30 to 39 in good health.

This clonotype was counted only a few times. The rearrangement uses TRBV10-2 and TRBJ2-7; 7 positions match TRBD2. Germline lookup yields CDR1 WSHSY and CDR2 SAAADI. CDR3 length: 13 residues. Trimming removed 8 bases from V and 3 bases from J; junction bases left unmatched: 7. CDR3 residues: CASRPGLNYEQYF. CDR3 DNA: TGCGCCAGCCGTCCGGGACTAAACTACGAGCAGTACTTC.

This clonotype appeared many times. The chain carries TRBV7-6 and TRBJ2-3; D is undetermined. The CDR3 has 12 amino acids. Germline CDR1 is SGHVS and CDR2 is FNYEAQ. V shed 0 bases and J shed 6 bases, with 4 bases lying between them. CDR3 coding DNA: TGTGCCAGCAGCTTAGCCAGGGATACGCAGTATTTT. It specifies CASSLARDTQYF.

Note on this clonotype: One end of the junction varies from germline; a read error may be responsible. The chain uses TRBV4-1 and TRBJ1-4, with D tentatively TRBD1 (6 bases). The CDR3 has 17 residues. The germline V gene encodes CDR1 MGHRA and CDR2 YSYEKL. The CDR3 here is CASGQRQGIGFGEKLFF. The CDR3 DNA reads TGCGCCAGCGGCCAGCGGCAGGGGATTGGTTTTGGTGAAAAACTGTTTTTT.

This clonotype was seen a handful of times. The chain is built from TRBV18 and TRBJ2-1, with 7 bases aligning to TRBD1. V lost 1 base to trimming and J lost 4 bases; unmatched junction nucleotides: 4. The CDR3 is 15 amino acids. From germline, CDR1 is KGHSH and CDR2 LQKENI. The CDR3 region has the DNA TGTGCCAGCTCACCACTAGAGGGGGCTTACAATGAGCAGTTCTTC. Amino acid sequence: CASSPLEGAYNEQFF.

The CDR3 sequence is CASGPTATQAYEQYF. CDR3 nucleotide sequence: TGTGCCAGCGGTCCTACAGCGACACAAGCCTACGAGCAGTACTTC. This chain uses TRBV6-6 with TRBJ2-7; D unclear. The CDR3 extends over 15 amino acids. V was pared by 8 bases and J by 2 bases, with 19 bases between. Germline V gene sequence: CDR1 MNHNY, CDR2 SVGAGI (reference sequence).

This clonotype showed up just a few times. The genes are TRBV6-5 and TRBJ2-3; D unresolved. The CDR3 runs to 13 residues. The V end was cut by 2 bases, the J end by 6 bases, with 9 bases between. CDR1 and CDR2 (germline): MNHEY, SVGAGI. The CDR3 spells CASSYRSGDTQYF. The DNA for the CDR3 is TGTGCCAGCAGTTACAGGTCTGGGGATACGCAGTATTTT.

The chain links TRBV27 to TRBJ2-7; 9 bases match TRBD2. This CDR3 is 15 amino acids long. Germline CDR1 is MNHEY and CDR2 is SMNVEV (reference sequence). The V gene end was trimmed by 2 bases and the J gene end by 6 bases; junction bases not matched to a gene: 8. CDR3 DNA: TGTGCCAGCAGTTTAGTCCTAGCGGGGAGGGGCGAGCAGTACTTC. Translating it yields CASSLVLAGRGEQYF.

The chain has TRBV7-2 and TRBJ2-7; D not certain. Germline V gene sequence: CDR1 SGHTA, CDR2 FQGNSA. This CDR3 is built from 16 residues. V shed 3 bases and J shed 2 bases, with 17 bases lying between them. Written as DNA, the CDR3 is TGTGCCAGCAGCTTCGGTCGAGACTGGGCGGCCTACGAGCAGTACTTC. This gives the protein CASSFGRDWAAYEQYF.

This clonotype was observed many times. The genes are TRBV7-3 and TRBJ2-1; 8 nucleotides line up with TRBD2. From germline, CDR1 is SGHTA and CDR2 FQGTGA. This CDR3 has 16 residues. V lost 5 bases to trimming and J lost 5 bases; unmatched junction nucleotides: 11. CDR3: CASSPHSSGRNNEQFF. CDR3 coding DNA: TGTGCCAGCAGCCCGCACTCTAGCGGGCGAAACAATGAGCAGTTCTTC.